Described below is a single TCR beta chain sequence and its context. As yet, its antigen is unknown. This specimen belongs to a study of T-cell memory formation after mild COVID-19. The junction had 9 bases not matched to a gene; V was cut back by 6 bases and J by 11 bases. This CDR3 region has 11 residues. Germline CDR1 is SQVTM and CDR2 is ANQGSEA. Regarding the study as a whole: CM and EM subsets held most contracting CD4+ clones; EMRA held CD8+ ones. Confirmation of SARS-CoV-2 specificity was lacking for second-wave clones peaking day 37. Contracting clones, day 15 to 85, had balanced CD4/CD8, and later expanders favored CD4+. Memory cells collected pre-infection included some clones that later responded, suggesting cross-reactive memory joined.

TCRdb independently ran MiXCR on the 5' RACE reads; one entry per CDR3 protein. Of some 320,000 distinct CDR3 sequences in the sample, 14% were seen once. The chain recombines TRBV29-1 with TRBJ1-1, with 7 bases matching TRBD1. The clonotype originates from a man younger than 30 who had mild COVID-19 (a few samples of this study predate the infection). Cell type and time point are not known. Sample: PBMCs or a T cell subset sorted from them (not recorded which). The CDR3 sequence: CSVDPGQRAFF. CDR3 nucleotides: TGCAGCGTGGATCCGGGACAGAGGGCTTTCTTT. Based on the CDR3 plus reference TRBV29-1 and TRBJ1-1, the full variable domain is SAVISQKPSRDICQRGTSLTIQCQVDSQVTMMFWYRQQPGQSLTLIATANQGSEATYESGFVIDKFPISRPNLTFSTLTVSNMSPEDSSIYLCSVDPGQRAFFGQGTRLTVV.